Given below is one T cell receptor (beta chain) in context. The sample is drawn from a study of sequential checkpoint blockade in melanoma. About the study: Each arm's sequence ended with maintenance nivolumab.

Assay used: immunoSEQ multiplex PCR; TCRdb lists only in-frame clones, some missing. The profile shows some 19,000 clones, about 66% of them singletons. Germline loops: CDR1 MGHRA, CDR2 YSYEKL. This CDR3 comprises 18 residues. Trimming stripped 0 bases from V and 2 bases from J, with 18 bases between. Treatment here: randomized to nivolumab then ipilimumab (arm A) or the reverse (arm B). Patients had received no earlier DNA-damaging chemotherapy. Live CD3+CD8+ CD19− CD56− cells were sorted from PBMCs. The material sequenced was CD8+ T cells sorted from blood (inferred from file names), taken from a patient given nivolumab and ipilimumab in sequence. This TCR derives from a human donor with melanoma. The gene calls are TRBV4-1 and TRBJ2-3; a possible D gene is TRBD1 (6 bases). The CDR3 DNA reads as TGCGCCAGCAGCCAAGATGGGCCTCCAGGGGACATCACAGATACGCAGTATTTT. It specifies CASSQDGPPGDITDTQYF.